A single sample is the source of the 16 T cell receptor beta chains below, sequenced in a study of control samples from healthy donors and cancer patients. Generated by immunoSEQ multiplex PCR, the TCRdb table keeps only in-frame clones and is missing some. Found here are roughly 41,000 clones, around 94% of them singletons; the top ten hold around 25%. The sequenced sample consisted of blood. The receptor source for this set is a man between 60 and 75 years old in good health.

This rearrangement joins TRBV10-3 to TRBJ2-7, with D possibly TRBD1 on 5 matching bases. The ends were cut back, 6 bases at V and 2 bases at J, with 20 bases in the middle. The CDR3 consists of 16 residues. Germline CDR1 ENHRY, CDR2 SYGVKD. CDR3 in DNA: TGTGCCATCAGGTCCCCGGGCAGGGATTTGACCTACGAGCAGTACTTC. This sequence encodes CAIRSPGRDLTYEQYF.

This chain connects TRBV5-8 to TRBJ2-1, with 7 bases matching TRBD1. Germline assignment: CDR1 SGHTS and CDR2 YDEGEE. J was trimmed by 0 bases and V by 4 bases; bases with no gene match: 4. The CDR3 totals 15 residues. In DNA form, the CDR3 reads TGTGCCAGCAGCAGGGGACAGACCTCCTACAATGAGCAGTTCTTC. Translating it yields CASSRGQTSYNEQFF.

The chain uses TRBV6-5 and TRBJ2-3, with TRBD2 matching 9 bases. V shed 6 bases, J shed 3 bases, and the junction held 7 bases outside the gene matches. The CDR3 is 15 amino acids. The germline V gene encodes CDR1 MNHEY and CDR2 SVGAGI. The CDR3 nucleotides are TGTGCCAGCAGCCTTTTTAGCGGGAGAACAGATACGCAGTATTTT. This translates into CASSLFSGRTDTQYF.

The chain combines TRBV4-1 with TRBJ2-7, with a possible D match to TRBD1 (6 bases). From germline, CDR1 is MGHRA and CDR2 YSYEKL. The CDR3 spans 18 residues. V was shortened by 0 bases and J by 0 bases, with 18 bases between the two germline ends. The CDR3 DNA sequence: TGCGCCAGCAGCCAAGACCATCCAGGGGCAGGGAGCTCCTACGAGCAGTACTTC. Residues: CASSQDHPGAGSSYEQYF.

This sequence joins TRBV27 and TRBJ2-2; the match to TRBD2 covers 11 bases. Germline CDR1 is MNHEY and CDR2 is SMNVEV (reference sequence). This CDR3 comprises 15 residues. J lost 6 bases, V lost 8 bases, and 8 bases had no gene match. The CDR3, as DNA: TGTGCCAGCTTTAGCGGGAGGGGGCTCTCCGGGGAGCTGTTTTTT. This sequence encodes CASFSGRGLSGELFF.

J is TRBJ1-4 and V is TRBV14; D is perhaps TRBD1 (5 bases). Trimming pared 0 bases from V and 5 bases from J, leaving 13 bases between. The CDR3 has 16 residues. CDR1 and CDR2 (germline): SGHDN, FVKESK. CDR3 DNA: TGTGCCAGCAGCCAAGACTCAGGACACAGCAATGAAAAACTGTTTTTT. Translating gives CASSQDSGHSNEKLFF.

The CDR3: CASSLDVTEAFF. In nucleotides, the CDR3 is TGTGCCAGCAGCTTAGATGTCACTGAAGCTTTCTTT. The rearrangement links TRBV7-9 to TRBJ1-1; D is ambiguous. The V end was cut by 1 base, the J end by 4 bases, with 4 bases between. This CDR3 has 12 amino acids. CDR1 is SEHNR and CDR2 is FQNEAQ in the germline V gene (reference sequence).

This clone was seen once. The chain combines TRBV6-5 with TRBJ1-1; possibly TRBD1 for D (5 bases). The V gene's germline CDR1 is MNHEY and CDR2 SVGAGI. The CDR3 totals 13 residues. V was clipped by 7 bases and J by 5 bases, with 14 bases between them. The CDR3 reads CASTQGRKTEAFF. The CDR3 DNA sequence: TGTGCCAGCACCCAGGGAAGAAAGACTGAAGCTTTCTTT.

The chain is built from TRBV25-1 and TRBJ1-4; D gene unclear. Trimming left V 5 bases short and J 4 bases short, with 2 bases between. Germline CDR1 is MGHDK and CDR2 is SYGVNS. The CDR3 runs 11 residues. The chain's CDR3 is CASSSNEKLFF. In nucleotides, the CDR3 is TGTGCCAGCAGTAGTAATGAAAAACTGTTTTTT. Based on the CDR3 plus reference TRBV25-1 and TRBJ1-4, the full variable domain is EADIYQTPRYLVIGTGKKITLECSQTMGHDKMYWYQQDPGMELHLIHYSYGVNSTEKGDLSSESTVSRIRTEHFPLTLESARPSHTSQYLCASSSNEKLFFGSGTQLSVL.

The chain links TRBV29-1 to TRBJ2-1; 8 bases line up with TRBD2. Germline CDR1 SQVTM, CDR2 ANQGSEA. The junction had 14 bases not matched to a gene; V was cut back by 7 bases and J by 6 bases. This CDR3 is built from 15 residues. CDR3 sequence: CSASQLAVGGNEQFF. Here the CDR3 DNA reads TGCAGCGCCAGCCAACTAGCGGTGGGTGGCAATGAGCAGTTCTTC.

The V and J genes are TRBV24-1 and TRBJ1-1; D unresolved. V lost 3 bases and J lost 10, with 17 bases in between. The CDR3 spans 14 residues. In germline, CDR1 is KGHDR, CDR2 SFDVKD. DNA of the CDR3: TGTGCCACCAGTGATCCCGAAAACCTAGGAGGAGCTTTCTTT. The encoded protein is CATSDPENLGGAFF.

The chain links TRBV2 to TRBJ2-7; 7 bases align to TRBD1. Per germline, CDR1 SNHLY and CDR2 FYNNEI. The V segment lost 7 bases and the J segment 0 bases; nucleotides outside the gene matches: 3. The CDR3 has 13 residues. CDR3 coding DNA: TGTGCCAGCAATCGGGACAGCTCCTACGAGCAGTACTTC. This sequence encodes CASNRDSSYEQYF.

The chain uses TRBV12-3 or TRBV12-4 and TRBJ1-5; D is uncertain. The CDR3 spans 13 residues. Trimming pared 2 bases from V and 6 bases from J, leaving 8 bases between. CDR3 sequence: CASSLRESQPQHF. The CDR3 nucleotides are TGTGCCAGCAGTTTAAGGGAGAGTCAGCCCCAGCATTTT.

Here the CDR3 reads CASSLEVRGRDSPLHF. The CDR3 coding sequence is TGTGCCAGCAGCTTGGAAGTCAGGGGGCGAGATTCACCCCTCCACTTT. The chain has TRBV5-4 and TRBJ1-6, with 8 positions matching TRBD1. The CDR3 runs to 16 residues. Germline CDR1 is SGHNT and CDR2 is YYREEE (reference sequence). The V gene end was trimmed by 0 bases and the J gene end by 8 bases; junction bases not matched to a gene: 7. Supplemented by reference TRBV5-4 and TRBJ1-6, the full variable domain reads ETGVTQSPTHLIKTRGQQVTLRCSSQSGHNTVSWYQQALGQGPQFIFQYYREEENGRGNFPPRFSGLQFPNYSSELNVNALELDDSALYLCASSLEVRGRDSPLHFGNGTRLTVT.

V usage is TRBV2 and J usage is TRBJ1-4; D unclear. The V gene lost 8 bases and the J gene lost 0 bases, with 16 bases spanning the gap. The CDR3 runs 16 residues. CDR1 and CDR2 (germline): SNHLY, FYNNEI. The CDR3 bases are TGTGCCAGCCGGGGAGAGGCCTCCACAACTAATGAAAAACTGTTTTTT. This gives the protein CASRGEASTTNEKLFF.

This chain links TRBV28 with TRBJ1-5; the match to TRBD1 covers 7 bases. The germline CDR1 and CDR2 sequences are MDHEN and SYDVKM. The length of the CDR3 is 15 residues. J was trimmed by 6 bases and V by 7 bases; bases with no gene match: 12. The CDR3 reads CASTNRQGPIQPQHF. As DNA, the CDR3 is TGTGCCAGCACCAATCGACAGGGCCCCATTCAGCCCCAGCATTTT.